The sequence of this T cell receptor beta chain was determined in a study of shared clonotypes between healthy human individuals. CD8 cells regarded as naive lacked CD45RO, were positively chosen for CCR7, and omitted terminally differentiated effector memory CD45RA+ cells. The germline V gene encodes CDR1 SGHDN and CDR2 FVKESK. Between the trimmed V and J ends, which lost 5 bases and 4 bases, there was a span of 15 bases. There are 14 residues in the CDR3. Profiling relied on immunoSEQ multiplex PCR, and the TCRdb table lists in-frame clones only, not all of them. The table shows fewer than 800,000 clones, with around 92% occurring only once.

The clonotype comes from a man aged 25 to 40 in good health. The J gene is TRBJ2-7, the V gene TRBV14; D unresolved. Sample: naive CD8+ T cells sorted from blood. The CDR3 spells CASSGLVLPYEQYF. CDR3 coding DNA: TGTGCCAGCAGCGGGCTAGTCTTACCGTACGAGCAGTACTTC. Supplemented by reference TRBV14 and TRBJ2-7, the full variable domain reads EAGVTQFPSHSVIEKGQTVTLRCDPISGHDNLYWYRRVMGKEIKFLLHFVKESKQDESGMPNNRFLAERTGGTYSTLKVQPAELEDSGVYFCASSGLVLPYEQYFGPGTRLTVT.